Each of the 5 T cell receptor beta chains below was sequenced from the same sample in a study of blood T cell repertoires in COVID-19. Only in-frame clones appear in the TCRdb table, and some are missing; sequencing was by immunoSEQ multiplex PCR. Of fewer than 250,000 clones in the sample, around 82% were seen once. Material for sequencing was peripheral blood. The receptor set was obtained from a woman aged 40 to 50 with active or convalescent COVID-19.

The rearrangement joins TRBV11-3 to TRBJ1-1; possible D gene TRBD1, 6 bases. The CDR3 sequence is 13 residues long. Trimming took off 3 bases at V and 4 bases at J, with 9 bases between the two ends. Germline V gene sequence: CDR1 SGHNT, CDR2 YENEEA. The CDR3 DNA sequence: TGTGCCAGCAGCTTTCAGGGGAGCACTGAAGCTTTCTTT. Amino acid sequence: CASSFQGSTEAFF.

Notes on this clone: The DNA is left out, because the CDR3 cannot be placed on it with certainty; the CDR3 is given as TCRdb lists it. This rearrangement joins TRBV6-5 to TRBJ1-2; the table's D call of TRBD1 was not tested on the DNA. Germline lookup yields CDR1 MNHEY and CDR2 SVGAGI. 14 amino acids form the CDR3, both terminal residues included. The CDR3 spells CATSVDFGQGGYTF.

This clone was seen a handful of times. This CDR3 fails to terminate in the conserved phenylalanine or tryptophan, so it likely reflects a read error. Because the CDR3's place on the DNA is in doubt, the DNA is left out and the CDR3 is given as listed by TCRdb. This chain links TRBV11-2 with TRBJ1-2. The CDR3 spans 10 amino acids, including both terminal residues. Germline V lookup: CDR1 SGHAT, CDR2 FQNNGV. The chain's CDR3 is CASSQRPSSS.

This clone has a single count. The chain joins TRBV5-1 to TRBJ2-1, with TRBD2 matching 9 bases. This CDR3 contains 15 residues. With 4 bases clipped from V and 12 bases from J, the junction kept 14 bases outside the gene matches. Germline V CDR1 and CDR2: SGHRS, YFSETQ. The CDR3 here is CASSHDRVTSGWQFF. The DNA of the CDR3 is TGCGCCAGCAGCCATGACAGGGTTACTAGCGGGTGGCAGTTCTTC.

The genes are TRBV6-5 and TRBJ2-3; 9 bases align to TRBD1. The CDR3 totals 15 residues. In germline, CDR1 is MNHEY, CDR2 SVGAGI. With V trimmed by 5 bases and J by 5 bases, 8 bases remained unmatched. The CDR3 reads CASSTGQGNIDTQYF. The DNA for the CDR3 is TGTGCCAGCAGTACCGGACAGGGGAACATAGATACGCAGTATTTT.